This TCR beta chain was identified in a study of T-cell reconstitution after alpha-beta-depleted transplantation in children. Study-wide results and limits: Alpha-beta T cells present about two months after transplant were reported to originate from several hundred expanded graft clones.

Comment on this clonotype: The target antigen is unknown.

Molecular barcoding with unique molecular identifiers was used for the TCRbeta library. TCRdb redid the calling of the PCR reads with MiXCR, one entry per CDR3 protein. Of approximately 250,000 distinct CDR3 sequences listed, around 25% are singletons. The V gene's germline CDR1 is SGHTA and CDR2 FQGNSA. The length of the CDR3 is 15 residues. Trimming took off 2 bases at V and 9 bases at J, with 20 bases between the two ends. The sequencing here drew on PBMCs, taken before TCRalphabeta/CD19-depleted stem cell transplant. This TCR was recovered from a girl aged 2 to 9 with Fanconi anemia, due to receive a stem cell transplant. This sequence joins TRBV7-2 and TRBJ2-7, with D perhaps TRBD1 or TRBD2 (5 bases each). CDR3 nucleotides: TGTGCCAGCAGCTTACGGGACGGAGCGCCCGTCGGGCAGTACTTC. Translated: CASSLRDGAPVGQYF.